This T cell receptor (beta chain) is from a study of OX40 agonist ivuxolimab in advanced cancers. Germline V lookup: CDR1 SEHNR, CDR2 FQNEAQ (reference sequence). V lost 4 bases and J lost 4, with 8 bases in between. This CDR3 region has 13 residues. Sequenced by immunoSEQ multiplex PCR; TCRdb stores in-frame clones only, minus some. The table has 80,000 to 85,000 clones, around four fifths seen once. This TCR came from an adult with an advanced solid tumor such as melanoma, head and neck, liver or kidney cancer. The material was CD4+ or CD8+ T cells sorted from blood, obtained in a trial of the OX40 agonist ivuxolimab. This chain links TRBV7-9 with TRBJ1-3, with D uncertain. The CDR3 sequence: CASSWDTGNTIYF. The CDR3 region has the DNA TGTGCCAGCAGCTGGGATACGGGAAACACCATATATTTT. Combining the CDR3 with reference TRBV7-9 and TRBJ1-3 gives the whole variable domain DTGVSQNPRHKITKRGQNVTFRCDPISEHNRLYWYRQTLGQGPEFLTYFQNEAQLEKSRLLSDRFSAERPKGSFSTLEIQRTEQGDSAMYLCASSWDTGNTIYFGEGSWLTVV.